Each of the 10 T cell receptor beta chains below was sequenced from the same sample in a study of blood T cell repertoires in COVID-19. Generated by immunoSEQ multiplex PCR, the TCRdb table keeps only in-frame clones and is missing some. The sample lists about 400,000 clones, 89% occurring once. The sequencing input was peripheral blood. These receptors all come from a man aged 35 to 55 with acute or convalescent COVID-19.

V gene TRBV27 combines with J gene TRBJ2-2, with D perhaps matching TRBD1 (6 bases). V shed 5 bases and J shed 8 bases, with 12 bases lying between them. This CDR3 has 13 residues. CDR1 and CDR2 (germline): MNHEY, SMNVEV (reference sequence). The chain's CDR3 is CASSNRERGELFF. The DNA for the CDR3 is TGTGCCAGCAGTAACAGGGAGCGGGGGGAGCTGTTTTTT.

This clone was recorded only once. This chain uses TRBV5-6 with TRBJ2-7; a weak D match, TRBD1 (6 bases). Looked up from germline, CDR1 is SGHDT and CDR2 is YYEEEE. Deletions cut 7 bases from V and 4 bases from J, with 18 bases between. The CDR3 spans 14 residues. The CDR3 sequence is CASGFGGGKYEQYF. Written as DNA, the CDR3 is TGTGCCAGCGGTTTCGGTGGGGGCAAGTACGAGCAGTACTTC.

The V and J genes are TRBV19 and TRBJ1-1; 10 bases align to TRBD1. The CDR3 runs to 14 residues. The ends lost 3 bases at V and 5 bases at J; junction bases unmatched: 3. Looked up from germline, CDR1 is LNHDA and CDR2 is SQIVND (reference sequence). The CDR3 region has the DNA TGTGCCAGTAGTATCGGACAGGGGGTAACTGAAGCTTTCTTT. It specifies CASSIGQGVTEAFF.

The rearrangement uses TRBV11-2 and TRBJ2-3; 11 bases fit TRBD2. Germline trimming cut 7 bases from V and 14 bases from J; bases unmatched to any gene: 8. CDR3 length equals 12 residues. Per germline, CDR1 SGHAT and CDR2 FQNNGV. This CDR3 is CASTRSGTSGYF. The DNA for the CDR3 is TGTGCCAGCACTCGGTCTGGGACTAGCGGGTATTTT.

J is TRBJ2-7 and V is TRBV29-1, with 7 bases matching TRBD1. The germline CDR1 and CDR2 sequences are SQVTM and ANQGSEA. This CDR3 contains 13 residues. Trimming cost V 6 bases and J 2 bases; bases outside gene matches: 7. CDR3 sequence (DNA): TGCAGCGTCCGGAGACAGGGCCCCTACGAGCAGTACTTC. This encodes CSVRRQGPYEQYF.

This clone was detected once. V gene TRBV21-1 combines with J gene TRBJ1-1; TRBD1 is the table's D call and was not checked against the DNA. TRBV21-1 constitutes a pseudogene. CDR3 size: 17 residues. This CDR3 reads CASSKYDSTNMNTEAFF. CDR3 nucleotide sequence: TGTGCCAGCAGCAAATATGACAGTACAAACATGAACACTGAAGCTTTCTTT.

The rearrangement links TRBV27 to TRBJ2-1; D remains ambiguous. V lost 5 bases, J lost 3 bases, and 17 bases lay in between. The CDR3 sequence is 16 residues long. Germline V gene data show CDR1 as MNHEY and CDR2 as SMNVEV (reference sequence). CDR3 loop: CASSPLSGRNYNEQFF. The CDR3 DNA sequence: TGTGCCAGCAGTCCCCTGTCTGGCAGGAACTACAATGAGCAGTTCTTC.

The gene calls are TRBV28 and TRBJ1-3, with a tentative D call TRBD1 (5 bases). Deletions cut 5 bases from V and 6 bases from J, with 14 bases between. Looked up from germline, CDR1 is MDHEN and CDR2 is SYDVKM. This CDR3 spans 14 amino acids. CDR3 loop: CASSASVTANTIYF. CDR3 bases: TGTGCCAGCAGTGCCTCGGTGACAGCAAACACCATATATTTT.

The chain employs TRBV27 and TRBJ2-7, with D perhaps TRBD2 (5 bases). Germline CDR1 and CDR2: MNHEY and SMNVEV (reference sequence). The germline V and J ends were trimmed by 2 bases and 4 bases, with 12 bases remaining between them. The CDR3 has 14 residues. The CDR3, as DNA: TGTGCCAGCAGTTTAAGTAGCGTAAATTACGAGCAGTACTTC. Amino acid sequence: CASSLSSVNYEQYF.

This sequence joins TRBV30 and TRBJ1-4, with 8 bases identical to TRBD1. J gave up 0 bases and V 4 bases, and 7 bases lay outside the gene matches. CDR1 is GTSNPN and CDR2 is SVGIG in the germline V gene (reference sequence). The CDR3 loop spans 16 amino acids. The CDR3 reads CAWTGGDLATNEKLFF. CDR3 bases: TGTGCCTGGACAGGGGGCGACCTGGCAACTAATGAAAAACTGTTTTTT.